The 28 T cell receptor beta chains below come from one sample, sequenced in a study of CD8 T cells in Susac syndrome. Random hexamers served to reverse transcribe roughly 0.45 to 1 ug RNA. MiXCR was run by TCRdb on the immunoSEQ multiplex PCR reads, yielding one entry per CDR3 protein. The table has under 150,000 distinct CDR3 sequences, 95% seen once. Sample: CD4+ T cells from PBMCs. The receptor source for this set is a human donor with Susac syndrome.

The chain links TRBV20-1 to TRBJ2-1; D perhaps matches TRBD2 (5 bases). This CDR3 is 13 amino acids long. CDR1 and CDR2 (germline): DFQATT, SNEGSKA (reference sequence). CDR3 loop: CSGQVGALNEQFF. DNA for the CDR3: TGCAGCGGCCAGGTGGGAGCGTTGAATGAGCAGTTCTTC.

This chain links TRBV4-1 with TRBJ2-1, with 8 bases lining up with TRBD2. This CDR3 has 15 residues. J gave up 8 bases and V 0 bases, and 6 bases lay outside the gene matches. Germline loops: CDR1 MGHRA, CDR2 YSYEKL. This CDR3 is CASSQEGTRADEQFF. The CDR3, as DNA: TGCGCCAGCAGCCAAGAGGGGACTAGAGCTGATGAGCAGTTCTTC.

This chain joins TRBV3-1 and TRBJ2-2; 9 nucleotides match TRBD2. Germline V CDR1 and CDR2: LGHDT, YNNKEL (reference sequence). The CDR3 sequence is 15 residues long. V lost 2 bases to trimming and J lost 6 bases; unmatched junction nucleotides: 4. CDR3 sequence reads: CASSQPSGKAGELFF. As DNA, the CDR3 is TGTGCCAGCAGCCAACCTAGCGGGAAGGCCGGGGAGCTGTTTTTT. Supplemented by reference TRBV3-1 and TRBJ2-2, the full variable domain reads DTAVSQTPKYLVTQMGNDKSIKCEQNLGHDTMYWYKQDSKKFLKIMFSYNNKELIINETVPNRFSPKSPDKAHLNLHINSLELGDSAVYFCASSQPSGKAGELFFGEGSRLTVL.

This CDR3 is CASSLSLTGTAPLGSSYEQYF. As DNA, the CDR3 is TGTGCCAGCAGTTTATCCCTGACCGGGACAGCACCACTCGGGAGCTCCTACGAGCAGTACTTC. The rearrangement joins TRBV28 to TRBJ2-7, with a possible D match to TRBD1 (7 bases). V lost 1 base to trimming and J lost 0 bases, with 28 bases between them. The CDR3 is 21 amino acids. The germline gives CDR1 MDHEN, CDR2 SYDVKM.

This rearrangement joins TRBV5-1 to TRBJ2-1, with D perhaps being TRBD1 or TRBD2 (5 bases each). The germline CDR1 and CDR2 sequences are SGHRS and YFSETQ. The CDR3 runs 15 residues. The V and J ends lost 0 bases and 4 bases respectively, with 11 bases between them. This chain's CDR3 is CASSLAGAEYNEQFF. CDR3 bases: TGCGCCAGCAGCTTGGCCGGGGCAGAGTACAATGAGCAGTTCTTC.

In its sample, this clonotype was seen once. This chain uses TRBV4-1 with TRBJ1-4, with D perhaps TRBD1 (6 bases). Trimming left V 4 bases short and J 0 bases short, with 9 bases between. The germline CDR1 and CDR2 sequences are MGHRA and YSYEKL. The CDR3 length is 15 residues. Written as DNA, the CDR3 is TGCGCCAGCAGCCGCCGACAGGCAACTAATGAAAAACTGTTTTTT. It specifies CASSRRQATNEKLFF.

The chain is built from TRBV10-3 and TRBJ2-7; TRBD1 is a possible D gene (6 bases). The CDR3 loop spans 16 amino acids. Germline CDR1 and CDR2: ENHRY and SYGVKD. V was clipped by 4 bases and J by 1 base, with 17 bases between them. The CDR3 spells CAISAPEQGRSYEQYF. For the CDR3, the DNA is TGTGCCATCAGTGCTCCCGAACAGGGCCGTTCCTACGAGCAGTACTTC.

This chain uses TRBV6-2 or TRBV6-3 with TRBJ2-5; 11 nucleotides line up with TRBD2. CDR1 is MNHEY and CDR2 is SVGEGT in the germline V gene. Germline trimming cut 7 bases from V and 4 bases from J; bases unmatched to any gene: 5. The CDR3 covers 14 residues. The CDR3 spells CASTFTSGGETQYF. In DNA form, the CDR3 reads TGTGCCAGCACCTTTACTAGCGGGGGAGAGACCCAGTACTTC.

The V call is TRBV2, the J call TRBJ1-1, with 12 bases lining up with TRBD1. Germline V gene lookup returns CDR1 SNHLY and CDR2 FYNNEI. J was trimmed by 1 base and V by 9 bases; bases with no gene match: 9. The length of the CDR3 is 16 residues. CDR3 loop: CASEGTGGVRNTEAFF. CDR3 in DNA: TGTGCCAGTGAGGGGACAGGGGGCGTCCGGAACACTGAAGCTTTCTTT. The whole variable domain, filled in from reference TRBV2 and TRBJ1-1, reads EPEVTQTPSHQVTQMGQEVILRCVPISNHLYFYWYRQILGQKVEFLVSFYNNEISEKSEIFDDQFSVERPDGSNFTLKIRSTKLEDSAMYFCASEGTGGVRNTEAFFGQGTRLTVV.

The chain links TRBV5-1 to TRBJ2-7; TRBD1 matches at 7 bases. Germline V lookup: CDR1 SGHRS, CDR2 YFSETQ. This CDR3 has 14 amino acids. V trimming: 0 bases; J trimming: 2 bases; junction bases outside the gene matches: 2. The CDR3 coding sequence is TGCGCCAGCAGCTTGGCGACAGGGACCTACGAGCAGTACTTC. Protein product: CASSLATGTYEQYF.

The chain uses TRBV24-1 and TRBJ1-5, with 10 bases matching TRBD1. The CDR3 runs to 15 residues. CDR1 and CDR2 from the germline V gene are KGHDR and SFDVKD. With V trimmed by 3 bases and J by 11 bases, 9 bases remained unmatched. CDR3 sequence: CATSDPGTGDGSQHF. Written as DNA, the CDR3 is TGTGCCACCAGTGATCCCGGGACAGGGGATGGGTCCCAGCATTTT.

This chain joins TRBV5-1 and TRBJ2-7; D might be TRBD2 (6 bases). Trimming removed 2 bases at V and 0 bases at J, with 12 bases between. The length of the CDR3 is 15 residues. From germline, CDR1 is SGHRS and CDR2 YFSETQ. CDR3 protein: CASSFWDSSSYEQYF. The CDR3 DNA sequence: TGCGCCAGCAGCTTCTGGGACTCGAGCTCCTACGAGCAGTACTTC.

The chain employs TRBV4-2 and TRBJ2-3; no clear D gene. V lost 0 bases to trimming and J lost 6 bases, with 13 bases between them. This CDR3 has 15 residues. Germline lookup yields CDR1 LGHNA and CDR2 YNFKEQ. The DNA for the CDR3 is TGTGCCAGCAGCCAAGACCGAGCGCGCCGGGATACGCAGTATTTT. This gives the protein CASSQDRARRDTQYF.

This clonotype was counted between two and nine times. This chain's CDR3 is CASSQATNEKLFF. The DNA for the CDR3 is TGCGCCAGCAGCCAAGCGACAAACGAAAAACTGTTTTTT. The chain is built from TRBV4-1 and TRBJ1-4; D is undetermined. V shed 1 base and J shed 8 bases, with 8 bases lying between them. The CDR3 contains 13 residues. Germline CDR1 and CDR2: MGHRA and YSYEKL.

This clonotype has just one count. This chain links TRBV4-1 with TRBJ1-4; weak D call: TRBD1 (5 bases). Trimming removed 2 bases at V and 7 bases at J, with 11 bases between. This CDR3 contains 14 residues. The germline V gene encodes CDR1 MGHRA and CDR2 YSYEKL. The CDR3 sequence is CASSQIGTGEKLFF. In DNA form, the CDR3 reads TGCGCCAGCAGCCAAATAGGGACGGGTGAAAAACTGTTTTTT.

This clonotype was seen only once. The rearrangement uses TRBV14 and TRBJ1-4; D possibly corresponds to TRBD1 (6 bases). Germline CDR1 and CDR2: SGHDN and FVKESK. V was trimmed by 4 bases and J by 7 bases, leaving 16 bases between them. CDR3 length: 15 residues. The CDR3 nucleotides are TGTGCCAGCAGCCGCGACAGGCCGGGACGTGAAAAACTGTTTTTT. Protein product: CASSRDRPGREKLFF.

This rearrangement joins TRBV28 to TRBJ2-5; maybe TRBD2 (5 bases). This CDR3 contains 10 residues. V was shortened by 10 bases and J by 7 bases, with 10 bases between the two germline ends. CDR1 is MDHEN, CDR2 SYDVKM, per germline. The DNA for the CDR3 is TGTGCCACTCAACGGGGGACCCAGTACTTC. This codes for CATQRGTQYF.

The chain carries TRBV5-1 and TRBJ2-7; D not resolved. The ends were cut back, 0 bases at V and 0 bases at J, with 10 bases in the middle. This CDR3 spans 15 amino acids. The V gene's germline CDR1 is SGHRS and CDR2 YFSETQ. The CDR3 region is CASSLASTYSYEQYF. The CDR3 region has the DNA TGCGCCAGCAGCTTGGCATCCACCTACTCCTACGAGCAGTACTTC.

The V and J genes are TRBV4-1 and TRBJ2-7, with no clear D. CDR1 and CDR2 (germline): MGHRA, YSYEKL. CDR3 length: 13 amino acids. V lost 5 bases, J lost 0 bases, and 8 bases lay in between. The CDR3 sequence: CASSIAPSYEQYF. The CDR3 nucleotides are TGCGCCAGCAGCATCGCCCCCTCCTACGAGCAGTACTTC.

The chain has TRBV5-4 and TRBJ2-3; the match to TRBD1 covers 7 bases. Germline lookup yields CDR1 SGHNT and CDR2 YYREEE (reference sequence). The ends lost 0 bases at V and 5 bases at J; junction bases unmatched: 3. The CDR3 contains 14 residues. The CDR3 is CASSLGRQGDTQYF. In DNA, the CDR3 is TGTGCCAGCAGCTTGGGACGACAGGGAGATACGCAGTATTTT.

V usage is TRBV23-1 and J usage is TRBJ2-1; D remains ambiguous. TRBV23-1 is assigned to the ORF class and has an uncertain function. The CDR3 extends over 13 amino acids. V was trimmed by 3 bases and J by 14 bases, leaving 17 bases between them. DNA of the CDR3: TGCGCCAGCAGTCACTTCGTTTCGGGCTCGGAGTTCTTC. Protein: CASSHFVSGSEFF.

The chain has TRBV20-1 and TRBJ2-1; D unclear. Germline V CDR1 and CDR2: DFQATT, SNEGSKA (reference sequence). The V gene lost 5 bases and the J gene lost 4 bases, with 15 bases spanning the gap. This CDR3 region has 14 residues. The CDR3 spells CSASPLGGYNEQFF. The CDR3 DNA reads TGCAGTGCTTCCCCCTTGGGTGGTTACAATGAGCAGTTCTTC.

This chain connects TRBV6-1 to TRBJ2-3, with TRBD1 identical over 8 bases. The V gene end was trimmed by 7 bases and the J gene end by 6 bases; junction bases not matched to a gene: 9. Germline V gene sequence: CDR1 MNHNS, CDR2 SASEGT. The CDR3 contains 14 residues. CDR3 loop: CASTVGQGPDTQYF. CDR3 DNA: TGTGCCAGCACAGTTGGACAGGGTCCTGATACGCAGTATTTT.

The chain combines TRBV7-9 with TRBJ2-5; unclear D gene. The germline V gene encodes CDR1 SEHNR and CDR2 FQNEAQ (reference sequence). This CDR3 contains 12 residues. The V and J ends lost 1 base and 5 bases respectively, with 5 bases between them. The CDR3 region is CASSLESETQYF. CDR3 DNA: TGTGCCAGCAGCTTAGAAAGTGAGACCCAGTACTTC. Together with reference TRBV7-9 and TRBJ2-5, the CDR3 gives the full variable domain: DTGVSQNPRHKITKRGQNVTFRCDPISEHNRLYWYRQTLGQGPEFLTYFQNEAQLEKSRLLSDRFSAERPKGSFSTLEIQRTEQGDSAMYLCASSLESETQYFGPGTRLLVL.

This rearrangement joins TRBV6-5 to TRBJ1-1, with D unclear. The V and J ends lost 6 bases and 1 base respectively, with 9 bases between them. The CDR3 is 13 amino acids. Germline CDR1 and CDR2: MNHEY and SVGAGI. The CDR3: CASSPRKNTEAFF. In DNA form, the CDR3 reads TGTGCCAGCAGCCCCCGAAAGAACACTGAAGCTTTCTTT.

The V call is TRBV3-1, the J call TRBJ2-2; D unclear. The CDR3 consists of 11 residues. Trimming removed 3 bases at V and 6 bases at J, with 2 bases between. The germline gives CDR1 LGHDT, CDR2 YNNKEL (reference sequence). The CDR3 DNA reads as TGTGCCAGCAGCCATGCCGGGGAGCTGTTTTTT. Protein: CASSHAGELFF.

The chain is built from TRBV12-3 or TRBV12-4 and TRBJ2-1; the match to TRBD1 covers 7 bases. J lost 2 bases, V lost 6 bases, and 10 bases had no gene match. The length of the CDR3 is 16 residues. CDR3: CASRTGSQGAYNEQFF. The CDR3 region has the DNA TGTGCCAGCAGAACAGGCTCGCAGGGGGCCTACAATGAGCAGTTCTTC.

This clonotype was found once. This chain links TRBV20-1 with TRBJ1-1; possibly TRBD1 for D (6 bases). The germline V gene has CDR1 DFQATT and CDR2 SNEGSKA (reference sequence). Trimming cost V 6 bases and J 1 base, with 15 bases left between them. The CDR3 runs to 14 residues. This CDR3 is CSAMDRTRNTEAFF. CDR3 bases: TGCAGTGCAATGGACAGAACCCGGAACACTGAAGCTTTCTTT.